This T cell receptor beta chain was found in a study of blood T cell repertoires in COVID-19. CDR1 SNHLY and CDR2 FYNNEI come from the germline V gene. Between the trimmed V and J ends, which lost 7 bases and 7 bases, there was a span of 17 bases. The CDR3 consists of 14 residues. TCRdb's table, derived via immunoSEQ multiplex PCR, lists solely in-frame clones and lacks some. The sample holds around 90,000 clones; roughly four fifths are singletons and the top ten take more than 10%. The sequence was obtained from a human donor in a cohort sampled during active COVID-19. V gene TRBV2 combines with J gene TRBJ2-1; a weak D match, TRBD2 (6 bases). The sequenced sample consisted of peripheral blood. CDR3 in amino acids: CASTPAGPLNEQFF. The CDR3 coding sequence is TGTGCCAGCACTCCGGCGGGGCCCCTTAATGAGCAGTTCTTC.